These T cell receptor beta chains were read from a single sample in a study of blood T cell repertoires in COVID-19. Using immunoSEQ multiplex PCR, the repertoire was profiled, and TCRdb retains in-frame clones only, with some absent. Of about 68,000 clones listed, about four fifths are singletons. Specimen: peripheral blood. Receptors were obtained from an older woman with acute or convalescent COVID-19. CDR3s include the opening cysteine and the closing phenylalanine or tryptophan. A D gene is named only where the DNA matches it firmly. A clone size is listed for some rows: how often the clone was seen (once, few, many), or a class if it is expanded.

clone size: -
D gene: -
J gene: TRBJ2-1
V gene: TRBV7-9
CDR3 DNA: TGTGCCAGCAGCCCCTATTACAATGAGCAGTTCTTC
CDR3 protein: CASSPYYNEQFF

clone size: -
D gene: -
J gene: TRBJ2-1
V gene: TRBV9
CDR3 DNA: TGTGCCAGCAGCCCCCATCCAAACAATGAGCAGTTCTTC
CDR3 protein: CASSPHPNNEQFF

clone size: -
D gene: -
J gene: TRBJ1-2
V gene: TRBV7-2
CDR3 DNA: TGTGCCAGCAGCTTAGGAGGCTATGGCTACACCTTC
CDR3 protein: CASSLGGYGYTF

clone size: -
D gene: TRBD1
J gene: TRBJ2-7
V gene: TRBV6-5
CDR3 DNA: TGTGCCAGCACCCTACAGGGGGTCTACGAGCAGTACTTC
CDR3 protein: CASTLQGVYEQYF

clone size: -
D gene: -
J gene: TRBJ1-1
V gene: TRBV6-5
CDR3 DNA: TGTGCCAGTCATTACAGGGAGTACACTGAAGCTTTCTTT
CDR3 protein: CASHYREYTEAFF

clone size: once
D gene: -
J gene: TRBJ1-2
V gene: TRBV3-1/TRBV3-2
CDR3 DNA: TGTGCCAGCAGCCCCGAAAAGACAGCTGAGGGCTACACCTTC
CDR3 protein: CASSPEKTAEGYTF

clone size: -
D gene: -
J gene: TRBJ1-2
V gene: TRBV15
CDR3 DNA: TGTGCCACCACCAGTTCGGGGACACCTTTGGGTGGCTACACCTTC
CDR3 protein: CATTSSGTPLGGYTF

clone size: -
D gene: -
J gene: TRBJ1-5
V gene: TRBV19
CDR3 DNA: TGTGCCAGTAGTATCCGGACACAGGGTTATAGCAATCAGCCCCAGCATTTT
CDR3 protein: CASSIRTQGYSNQPQHF

clone size: -
D gene: -
J gene: TRBJ1-1
V gene: TRBV9
CDR3 DNA: TGTGCCAGCAGCGGCCGGGATTTGAACACTGAAGCTTTCTTT
CDR3 protein: CASSGRDLNTEAFF

clone size: -
D gene: -
J gene: TRBJ1-3
V gene: TRBV5-1
CDR3 DNA: TGCGCCAGCAGGATCTCAGGGGAAAACACCATATATTTT
CDR3 protein: CASRISGENTIYF

clone size: -
D gene: TRBD1
J gene: TRBJ1-1
V gene: TRBV6-6
CDR3 DNA: TGTGCCAGCAGTAAGACAGGGGATAGTGAAGCTTTCTTT
CDR3 protein: CASSKTGDSEAFF

clone size: -
D gene: TRBD2
J gene: TRBJ2-2
V gene: TRBV10-1
CDR3 DNA: TGCGCCAGCAGTAGTATCGGGGGGTCGAACACCGGGGAGCTGTTTTTT
CDR3 protein: CASSSIGGSNTGELFF

clone size: -
D gene: TRBD1
J gene: TRBJ2-7
V gene: TRBV20-1
CDR3 DNA: TGCAGTGCTAGTATAATGCAGGGGACAGGGAACGACGAGCAGTACTTC
CDR3 protein: CSASIMQGTGNDEQYF

clone size: -
D gene: -
J gene: TRBJ2-1
V gene: TRBV6-5
CDR3 DNA: TGTGCCAGCAGTTACTCTCCCGGCAATGAGCAGTTCTTC
CDR3 protein: CASSYSPGNEQFF

clone size: -
D gene: TRBD1
J gene: TRBJ2-5
V gene: TRBV13
CDR3 DNA: TGTGCCAGCAGCTTAGGGGACAGGGGTATGGAGACCCAGTACTTC
CDR3 protein: CASSLGDRGMETQYF

clone size: -
D gene: TRBD1
J gene: TRBJ2-7
V gene: TRBV20-1
CDR3 DNA: TGCAGTGCTAGTTCCGGGACAGTCGAGCAGTACTTC
CDR3 protein: CSASSGTVEQYF

clone size: -
D gene: TRBD1
J gene: TRBJ1-1
V gene: TRBV29-1
CDR3 DNA: TGCAGCGTCCAGACAGGGATTTGGGGGAACACTGAAGCTTTCTTT
CDR3 protein: CSVQTGIWGNTEAFF

clone size: -
D gene: -
J gene: TRBJ2-7
V gene: TRBV5-1
CDR3 DNA: TGCGCCAGCTCGAGAGGTGACTCCTACGAGCAGTACTTC
CDR3 protein: CASSRGDSYEQYF

clone size: medium-sized
D gene: TRBD1
J gene: TRBJ1-5
V gene: TRBV5-5
CDR3 DNA: TGTGCCAGCAGCTTGTCGACAGGGCCGCAGCCCCAGCATTTT
CDR3 protein: CASSLSTGPQPQHF

clone size: -
D gene: -
J gene: TRBJ2-3
V gene: TRBV6-1
CDR3 DNA: TGTGCCAGCAGTGAAGGGACAATGGGCACAGATACGCAGTATTTT
CDR3 protein: CASSEGTMGTDTQYF

clone size: once
D gene: -
J gene: TRBJ2-2
V gene: TRBV5-1
CDR3 DNA: TGCGCCAGCAGCTTGGCCGGGAACACCGGGGAGCTGTTTTTT
CDR3 protein: CASSLAGNTGELFF

clone size: once
D gene: -
J gene: TRBJ2-3
V gene: TRBV19
CDR3 DNA: TGTGCCAGTAGTATAAGGGGGGGCCAAGATACGCAGTATTTT
CDR3 protein: CASSIRGGQDTQYF

clone size: -
D gene: -
J gene: TRBJ1-2
V gene: TRBV7-2
CDR3 DNA: TGTGCCAGCAGCTCAAGCCGTCAGGGTGCCTATGGCTACACCTTC
CDR3 protein: CASSSSRQGAYGYTF

clone size: -
D gene: -
J gene: TRBJ1-2
V gene: TRBV7-9
CDR3 DNA: TGTGCCAGCAGCTTAGGGGCCCGTGGCTACACCTTC
CDR3 protein: CASSLGARGYTF

clone size: few
D gene: -
J gene: TRBJ1-1
V gene: TRBV19
CDR3 DNA: TGTGCCAGTAGTATAGGGGGAGGTCTTATGGGTTTGGCAGCTTTCTTT
CDR3 protein: CASSIGGGLMGLAAFF

clone size: -
D gene: -
J gene: TRBJ1-3
V gene: TRBV7-2
CDR3 DNA: TGTGCCAGCAGCCGCCACTTGGTCGGGTCCGTGTCTGGAAACACCATATATTTT
CDR3 protein: CASSRHLVGSVSGNTIYF

clone size: -
D gene: -
J gene: TRBJ2-5
V gene: TRBV3-1/TRBV3-2
CDR3 DNA: TGTGCCGGCAGCCAACGAGGACTGGAGGAGACCCAGTACTTC
CDR3 protein: CAGSQRGLEETQYF

clone size: -
D gene: -
J gene: TRBJ2-3
V gene: TRBV11-2
CDR3 DNA: TGTGCCAGCAACAGGGTCACAGATACGCAGTATTTT
CDR3 protein: CASNRVTDTQYF

clone size: -
D gene: TRBD1
J gene: TRBJ2-3
V gene: TRBV10-2
CDR3 DNA: TGCGCCAGCAGACTTACCTGGGACAGGCCAGATACGCAGTATTTT
CDR3 protein: CASRLTWDRPDTQYF

clone size: -
D gene: -
J gene: TRBJ2-2
V gene: TRBV28
CDR3 DNA: TGTGCCAGCAGTTTGAGTGGTACCGGGGAGCTGTTTTTT
CDR3 protein: CASSLSGTGELFF

clone size: -
D gene: TRBD1
J gene: TRBJ1-3
V gene: TRBV7-2
CDR3 DNA: TGTGCCAGCAGCTTACGAGCCAGGGGGGCGCTTGGAAACACCATATATTTT
CDR3 protein: CASSLRARGALGNTIYF

clone size: -
D gene: -
J gene: TRBJ1-5
V gene: TRBV6-1
CDR3 DNA: TGTGCCAGCAGTGACGGCTCAGGCGTGGGCAATCAGCCCCAGCATTTT
CDR3 protein: CASSDGSGVGNQPQHF

clone size: few
D gene: TRBD2
J gene: TRBJ2-1
V gene: TRBV19
CDR3 DNA: TGTGCCAGTAGTATAGTAAGCGGGGGGGTAAATGAGCAGTTCTTC
CDR3 protein: CASSIVSGGVNEQFF

clone size: -
D gene: TRBD1
J gene: TRBJ2-2
V gene: TRBV10-3
CDR3 DNA: TGTGCCATCAGTCGGACAGGGGGAAACACCGGGGAGCTGTTTTTT
CDR3 protein: CAISRTGGNTGELFF

clone size: -
D gene: TRBD1
J gene: TRBJ1-1
V gene: TRBV27
CDR3 DNA: TGTGCCAGCAGCCCATCCGCGGGACAGGGAGGGAAAACTGAAGCTTTCTTT
CDR3 protein: CASSPSAGQGGKTEAFF

clone size: -
D gene: -
J gene: TRBJ2-1
V gene: TRBV5-5
CDR3 DNA: TGTGCCAGCATGTACAGGGACTCCTACAATGAGCAGTTCTTC
CDR3 protein: CASMYRDSYNEQFF

clone size: few
D gene: TRBD2
J gene: TRBJ2-3
V gene: TRBV2
CDR3 DNA: TGTGCCAGCAGGGTAGCGGGGGGGATTGATACGCAGTATTTT
CDR3 protein: CASRVAGGIDTQYF

clone size: -
D gene: -
J gene: TRBJ1-1
V gene: TRBV12-3/TRBV12-4
CDR3 DNA: TGTGCCAGCACCACGACGACAGGTGAAGCTTTCTTT
CDR3 protein: CASTTTTGEAFF

clone size: -
D gene: -
J gene: TRBJ1-5
V gene: TRBV24-1
CDR3 DNA: TGTGCCACCAGTGTCGGAGCCGGAACGCCCCAGCATTTT
CDR3 protein: CATSVGAGTPQHF

clone size: -
D gene: -
J gene: TRBJ1-2
V gene: TRBV11-2
CDR3 DNA: TGTGCCAGCAGCGCAGCGGGACCCAACAACTATGGCTACACCTTC
CDR3 protein: CASSAAGPNNYGYTF

clone size: many
D gene: -
J gene: TRBJ1-1
V gene: TRBV7-9
CDR3 DNA: TGTGCCAGCAGCCGACACCTAATGAACACTGAAGCTTTCTTT
CDR3 protein: CASSRHLMNTEAFF

clone size: few
D gene: -
J gene: TRBJ2-2
V gene: TRBV28
CDR3 DNA: TGTGCCAGCAGTTTACTCGGGGAGCTGTTTTTT
CDR3 protein: CASSLLGELFF

clone size: -
D gene: -
J gene: TRBJ1-1
V gene: TRBV3-1/TRBV3-2
CDR3 DNA: TGTGCCAGCAGCCCACCCGGCCGGGTGGACACTGAAGCTTTCTTT
CDR3 protein: CASSPPGRVDTEAFF

clone size: -
D gene: TRBD1
J gene: TRBJ1-2
V gene: TRBV28
CDR3 DNA: TGTGCCGGGGGAACCGGGACAGCGAACTATGGCTACACCTTC
CDR3 protein: CAGGTGTANYGYTF

clone size: -
D gene: -
J gene: TRBJ1-1
V gene: TRBV6-6
CDR3 DNA: TGTGCCAGCAGTTACTCCGGGGGGAGTGGCACTGAAGCTTTCTTT
CDR3 protein: CASSYSGGSGTEAFF

clone size: once
D gene: -
J gene: TRBJ1-1
V gene: TRBV9
CDR3 DNA: TGTGCCAGCAGCGTAGCATCGGCAGGAGGGATCGCGGAGACTGAAGCTTTCTTT
CDR3 protein: CASSVASAGGIAETEAFF